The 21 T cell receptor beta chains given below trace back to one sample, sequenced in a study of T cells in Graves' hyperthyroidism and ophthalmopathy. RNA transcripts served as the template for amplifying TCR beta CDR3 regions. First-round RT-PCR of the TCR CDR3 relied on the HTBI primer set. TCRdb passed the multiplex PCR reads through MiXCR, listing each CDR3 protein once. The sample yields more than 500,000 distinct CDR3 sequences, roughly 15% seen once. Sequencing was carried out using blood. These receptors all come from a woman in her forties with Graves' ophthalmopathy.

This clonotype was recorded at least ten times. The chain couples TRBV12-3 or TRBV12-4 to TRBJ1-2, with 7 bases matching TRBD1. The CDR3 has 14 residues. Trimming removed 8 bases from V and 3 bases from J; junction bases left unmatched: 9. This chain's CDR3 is CASRSSGGHYGYTF. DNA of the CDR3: TGTGCCAGCCGATCCTCAGGGGGGCACTATGGCTACACCTTC.

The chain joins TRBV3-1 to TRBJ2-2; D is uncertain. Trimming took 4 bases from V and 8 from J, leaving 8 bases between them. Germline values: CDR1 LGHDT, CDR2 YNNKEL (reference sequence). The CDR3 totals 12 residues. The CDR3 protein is CASSRLEGELFF. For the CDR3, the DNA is TGTGCCAGCAGCCGACTGGAGGGGGAGCTGTTTTTT.

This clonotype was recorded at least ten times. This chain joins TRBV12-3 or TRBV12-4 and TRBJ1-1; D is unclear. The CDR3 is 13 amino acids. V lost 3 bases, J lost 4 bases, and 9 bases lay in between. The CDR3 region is CASSFSWGTEAFF. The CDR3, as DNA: TGTGCCAGCAGTTTTTCTTGGGGCACTGAAGCTTTCTTT.

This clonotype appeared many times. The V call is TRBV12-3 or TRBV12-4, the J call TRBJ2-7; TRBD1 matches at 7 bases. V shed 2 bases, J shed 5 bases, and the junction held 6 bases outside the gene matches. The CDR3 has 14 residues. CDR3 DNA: TGTGCCAGCAGTTTAATGGGTGACAGGGACGAGCAGTACTTC. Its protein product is CASSLMGDRDEQYF.

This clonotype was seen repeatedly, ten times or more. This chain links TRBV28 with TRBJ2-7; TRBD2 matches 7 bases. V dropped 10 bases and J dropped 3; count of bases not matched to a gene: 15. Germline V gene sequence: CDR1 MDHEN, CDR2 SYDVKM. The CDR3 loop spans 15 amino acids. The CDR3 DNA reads TGTGCCACCCAGCTCCCGGGGGGTGGGAACTACGAGCAGTACTTC. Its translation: CATQLPGGGNYEQYF.

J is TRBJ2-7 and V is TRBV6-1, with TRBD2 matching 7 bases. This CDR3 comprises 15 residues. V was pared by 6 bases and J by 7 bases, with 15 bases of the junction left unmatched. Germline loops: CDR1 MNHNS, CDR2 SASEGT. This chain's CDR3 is CASSLGLAVVGEQYF. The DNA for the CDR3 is TGTGCCAGCAGCTTGGGTCTAGCGGTGGTTGGGGAGCAGTACTTC.

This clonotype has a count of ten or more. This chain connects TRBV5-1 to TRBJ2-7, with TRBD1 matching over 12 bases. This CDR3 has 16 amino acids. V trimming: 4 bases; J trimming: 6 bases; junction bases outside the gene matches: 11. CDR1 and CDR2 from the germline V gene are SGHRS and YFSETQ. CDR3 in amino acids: CASSPYTGTGGVEQYF. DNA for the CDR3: TGCGCCAGCAGCCCCTATACCGGGACAGGGGGCGTCGAGCAGTACTTC. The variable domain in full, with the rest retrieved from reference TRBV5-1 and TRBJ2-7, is KAGVTQTPRYLIKTRGQQVTLSCSPISGHRSVSWYQQTPGQGLQFLFEYFSETQRNKGNFPGRFSGRQFSNSRSEMNVSTLELGDSALYLCASSPYTGTGGVEQYFGPGTRLTVT.

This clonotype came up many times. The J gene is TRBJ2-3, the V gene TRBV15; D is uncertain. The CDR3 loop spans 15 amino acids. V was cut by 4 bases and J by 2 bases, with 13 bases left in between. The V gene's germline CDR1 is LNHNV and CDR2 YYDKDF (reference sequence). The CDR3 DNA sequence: TGTGCCACCAGCACTAGGGCAACTCTCACAGATACGCAGTATTTT. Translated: CATSTRATLTDTQYF.

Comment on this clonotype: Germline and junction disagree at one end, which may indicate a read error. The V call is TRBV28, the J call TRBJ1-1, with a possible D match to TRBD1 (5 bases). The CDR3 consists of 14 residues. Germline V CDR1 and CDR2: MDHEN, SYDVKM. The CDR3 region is CASSLGGVNAEAFF. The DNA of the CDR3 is TGTGCCAGCAGTTTAGGAGGGGTGAACGCTGAAGCCTTCTTT.

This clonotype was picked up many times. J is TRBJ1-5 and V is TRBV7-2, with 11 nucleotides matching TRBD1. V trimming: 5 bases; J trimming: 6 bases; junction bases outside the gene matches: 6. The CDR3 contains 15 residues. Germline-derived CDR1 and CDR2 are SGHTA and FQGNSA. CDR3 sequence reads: CASSPRTGGTQPQHF. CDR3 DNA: TGTGCCAGCAGCCCCAGGACAGGGGGCACTCAGCCCCAGCATTTT. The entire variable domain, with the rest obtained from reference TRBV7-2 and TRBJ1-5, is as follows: GAGVSQSPSNKVTEKGKDVELRCDPISGHTALYWYRQSLGQGLEFLIYFQGNSAPDKSGLPSDRFSAERTGGSVSTLTIQRTQQEDSAVYLCASSPRTGGTQPQHFGDGTRLSIL.

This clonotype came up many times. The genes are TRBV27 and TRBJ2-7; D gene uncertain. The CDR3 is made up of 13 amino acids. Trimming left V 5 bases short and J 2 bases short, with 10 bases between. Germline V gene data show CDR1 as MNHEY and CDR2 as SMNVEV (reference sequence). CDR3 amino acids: CASSVIGTYEQYF. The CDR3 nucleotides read TGTGCCAGCAGTGTCATTGGTACCTACGAGCAGTACTTC.

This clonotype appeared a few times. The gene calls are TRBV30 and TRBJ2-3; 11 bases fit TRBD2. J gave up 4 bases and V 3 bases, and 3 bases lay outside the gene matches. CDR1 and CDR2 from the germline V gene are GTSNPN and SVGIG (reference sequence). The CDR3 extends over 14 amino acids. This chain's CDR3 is CAWSPGLAADTQYF. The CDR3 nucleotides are TGTGCCTGGAGCCCGGGACTAGCGGCAGATACGCAGTATTTT.

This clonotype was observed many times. The CDR3 DNA reads TGCAGTGCTAGAGGTCTTTTGAACACTGAAGCTTTCTTT. It is translated as CSARGLLNTEAFF. V is TRBV20-1 and J is TRBJ1-1; D call uncertain. CDR3 length: 13 residues. Germline V gene sequence: CDR1 DFQATT, CDR2 SNEGSKA (reference sequence). V gave up 1 base and J gave up 0 bases, with 6 bases separating them.

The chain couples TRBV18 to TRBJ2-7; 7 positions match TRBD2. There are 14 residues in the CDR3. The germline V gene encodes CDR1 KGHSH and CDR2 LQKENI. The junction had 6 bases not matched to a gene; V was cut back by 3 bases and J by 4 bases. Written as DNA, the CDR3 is TGTGCCAGCTCACCGGGACTAAGCGAGTACGAGCAGTACTTC. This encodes CASSPGLSEYEQYF.

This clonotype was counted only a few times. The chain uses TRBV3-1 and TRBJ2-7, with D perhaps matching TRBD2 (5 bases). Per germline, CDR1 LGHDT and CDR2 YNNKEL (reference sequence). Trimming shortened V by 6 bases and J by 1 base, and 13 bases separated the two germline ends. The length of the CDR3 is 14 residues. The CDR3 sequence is CASSPFTRSYEQYF. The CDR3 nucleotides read TGTGCCAGCAGTCCGTTCACTAGGTCCTACGAGCAGTACTTC.

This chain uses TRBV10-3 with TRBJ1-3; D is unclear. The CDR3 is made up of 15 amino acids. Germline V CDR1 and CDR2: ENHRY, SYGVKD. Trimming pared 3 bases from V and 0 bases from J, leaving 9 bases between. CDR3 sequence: CAISEGSVSGNTIYF. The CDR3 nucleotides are TGTGCCATCAGTGAAGGCTCCGTCTCTGGAAACACCATATATTTT.

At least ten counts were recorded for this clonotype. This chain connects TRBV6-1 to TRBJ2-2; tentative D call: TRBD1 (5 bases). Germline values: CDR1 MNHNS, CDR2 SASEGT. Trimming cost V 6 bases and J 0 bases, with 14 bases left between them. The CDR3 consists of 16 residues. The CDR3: CASSDPRQTNTGELFF. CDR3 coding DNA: TGTGCCAGCAGCGACCCTAGACAGACGAACACCGGGGAGCTGTTTTTT.

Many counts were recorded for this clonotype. The CDR3 sequence: CASSRPGGLITEQYF. CDR3 sequence (DNA): TGTGCCAGCAGCCGGCCAGGGGGCCTGATTACCGAGCAGTACTTC. V gene TRBV7-8 combines with J gene TRBJ2-7, with 8 nucleotides matching TRBD1. Losses at the gene ends were 5 bases for V and 6 bases for J; bases not matched to a gene: 12. Germline values: CDR1 SGHVS, CDR2 FQNEAQ. The CDR3 covers 15 residues.

The CDR3 DNA follows: TGTGCCACCAGTGATTTGAGGGACAGCTACAATGAGCAGTTCTTC. Protein product: CATSDLRDSYNEQFF. J is TRBJ2-1 and V is TRBV24-1; 7 bases are a match to TRBD1. The germline V gene encodes CDR1 KGHDR and CDR2 SFDVKD. This CDR3 is 15 amino acids long. Unmatched junction bases numbered 1, after V lost 0 bases and J lost 3 bases.

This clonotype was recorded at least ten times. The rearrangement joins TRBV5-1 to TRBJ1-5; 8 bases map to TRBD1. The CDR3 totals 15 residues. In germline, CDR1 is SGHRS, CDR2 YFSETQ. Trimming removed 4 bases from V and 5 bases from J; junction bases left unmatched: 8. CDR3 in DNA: TGCGCCAGCAGCGCCGGGACAGGTCGGGATCAGCCCCAGCATTTT. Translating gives CASSAGTGRDQPQHF.

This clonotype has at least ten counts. The CDR3 spells CASGFSHNRVGELFF. CDR3 coding DNA: TGTGCTAGTGGTTTCTCCCACAACAGGGTCGGGGAGCTGTTTTTT. This chain uses TRBV12-5 with TRBJ2-2; maybe TRBD1 (6 bases). This CDR3 has 15 amino acids. Germline-derived CDR1 and CDR2 are LGHNT and FRNRAP. With 3 bases removed from V and 7 bases from J, the gap between germline ends came to 15 bases.